This T cell receptor (beta chain) was observed in a study of immune heterogeneity within non-small cell lung tumors. For the study at large: Of the tumors, several were squamous cell, about ten non-squamous, and 1 not otherwise specified. General study results and limits: Local T-cell clonality tracked moderately but significantly with local tumor mutational burden, giving an R of approximately 0.3. Tumor sites within a patient were found to share identical dominant CDR3 beta clonotypes, and site-unique high-frequency clones were also present.

It was a multiplex PCR that amplified TCR beta CDR3, with 32 V and 13 J primers. One entry per CDR3 protein, called by TCRdb with MiXCR from the multiplex PCR reads. The repertoire has roughly 5,400 distinct CDR3 sequences, over 20% of them found once; the top ten carry around a sixth. A remark on this clonotype: Its matching antigen is unknown.

The germline CDR1 and CDR2 sequences are SGHDN and FVKESK. The CDR3 is 12 residues long. V lost 5 bases to trimming and J lost 14 bases, with 16 bases between them. Per sample, roughly 570 ng of bulk tumor genomic DNA was the template used. Several biopsies were spaced far apart within each primary tumor and obtained as surgery took place. Enrolled patients presented with newly diagnosed, previously untreated non-small cell lung cancer and underwent curative surgery. This sequence joins TRBV14 and TRBJ2-1, with TRBD1 as a possible D gene (7 bases). This TCR was recovered from a man aged 60 to 75 with non-small cell lung cancer. The specimen sequenced was lung tumor tissue. The CDR3 protein is CASSSNRGGEFF. The CDR3 bases are TGTGCCAGCAGCTCGAACAGGGGAGGAGAGTTCTTC.